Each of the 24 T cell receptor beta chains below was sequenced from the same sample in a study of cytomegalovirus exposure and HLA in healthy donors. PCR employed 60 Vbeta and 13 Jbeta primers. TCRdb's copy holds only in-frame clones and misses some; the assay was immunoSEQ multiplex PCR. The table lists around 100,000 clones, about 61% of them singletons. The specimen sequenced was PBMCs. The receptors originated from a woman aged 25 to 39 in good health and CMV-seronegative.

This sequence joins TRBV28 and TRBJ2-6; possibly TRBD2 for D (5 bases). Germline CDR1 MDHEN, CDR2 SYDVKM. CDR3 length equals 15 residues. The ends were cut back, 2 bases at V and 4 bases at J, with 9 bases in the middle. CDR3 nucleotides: TGTGCCAGCAGTTTAAGAGGGTCCGGGGCCAACGTCCTGACTTTC. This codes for CASSLRGSGANVLTF.

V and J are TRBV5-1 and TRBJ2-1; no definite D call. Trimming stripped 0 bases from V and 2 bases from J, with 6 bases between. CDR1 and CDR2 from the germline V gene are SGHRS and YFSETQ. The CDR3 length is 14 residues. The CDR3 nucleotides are TGCGCCAGCAGCTTGGCCCAAACCTACAATGAGCAGTTCTTC. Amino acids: CASSLAQTYNEQFF.

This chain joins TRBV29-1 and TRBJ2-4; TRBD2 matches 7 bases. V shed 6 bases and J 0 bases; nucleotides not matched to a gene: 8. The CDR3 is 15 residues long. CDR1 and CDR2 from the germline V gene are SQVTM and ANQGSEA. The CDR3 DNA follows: TGCAGCGTCGTACTAGCGTCCCAAGCCAAAAACATTCAGTACTTC. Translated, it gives CSVVLASQAKNIQYF.

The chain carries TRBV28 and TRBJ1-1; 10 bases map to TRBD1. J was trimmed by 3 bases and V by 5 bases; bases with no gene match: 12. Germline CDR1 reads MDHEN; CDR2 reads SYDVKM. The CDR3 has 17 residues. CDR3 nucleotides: TGTGCCAGCAGTACATCTCCCGGGACAGGGGAGTACACTGAAGCTTTCTTT. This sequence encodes CASSTSPGTGEYTEAFF.

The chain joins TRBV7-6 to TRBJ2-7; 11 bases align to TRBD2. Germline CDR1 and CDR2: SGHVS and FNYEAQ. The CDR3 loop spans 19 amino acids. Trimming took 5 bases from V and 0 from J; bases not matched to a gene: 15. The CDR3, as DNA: TGTGCCAGCAGCGCCCGAGACCATCGACTAGCGGGGAGCTCCTACGAGCAGTACTTC. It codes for CASSARDHRLAGSSYEQYF.

The CDR3 is CAISGLAGVVGDEQFF. CDR3 in DNA: TGTGCCATCAGTGGCTTAGCGGGAGTAGTGGGGGATGAGCAGTTCTTC. The V call is TRBV10-3, the J call TRBJ2-1, with 9 bases fitting TRBD2. This CDR3 is built from 16 residues. Trimming took 4 bases from V and 8 from J; bases not matched to a gene: 12. Germline lookup yields CDR1 ENHRY and CDR2 SYGVKD.

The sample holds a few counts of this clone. The DNA for the CDR3 is TGTGCCAGCAGTGAAGCTCGACAGGGTGATGGCTACACCTTC. This translates into CASSEARQGDGYTF. The chain employs TRBV2 and TRBJ1-2; TRBD1 matches at 7 bases. J gave up 6 bases and V 0 bases, and 4 bases lay outside the gene matches. Germline CDR1 SNHLY, CDR2 FYNNEI. There are 14 residues in the CDR3.

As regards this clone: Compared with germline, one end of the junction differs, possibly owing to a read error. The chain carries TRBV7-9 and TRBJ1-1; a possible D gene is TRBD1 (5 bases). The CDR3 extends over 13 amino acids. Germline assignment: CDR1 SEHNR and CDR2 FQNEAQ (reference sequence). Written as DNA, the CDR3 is TGTTCCAGCAGCTTAGACAGGAACACTGAAGCTTTCTTT. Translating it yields CSSSLDRNTEAFF. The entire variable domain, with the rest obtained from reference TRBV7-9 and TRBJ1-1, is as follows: DTGVSQNPRHKITKRGQNVTFRCDPISEHNRLYWYRQTLGQGPEFLTYFQNEAQLEKSRLLSDRFSAERPKGSFSTLEIQRTEQGDSAMYLCSSSLDRNTEAFFGQGTRLTVV.

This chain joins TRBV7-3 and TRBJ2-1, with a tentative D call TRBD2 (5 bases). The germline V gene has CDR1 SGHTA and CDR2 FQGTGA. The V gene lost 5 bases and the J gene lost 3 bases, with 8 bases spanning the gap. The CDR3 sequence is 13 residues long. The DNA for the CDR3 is TGTGCCAGCAGCAACCGGGACTACAATGAGCAGTTCTTC. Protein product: CASSNRDYNEQFF.

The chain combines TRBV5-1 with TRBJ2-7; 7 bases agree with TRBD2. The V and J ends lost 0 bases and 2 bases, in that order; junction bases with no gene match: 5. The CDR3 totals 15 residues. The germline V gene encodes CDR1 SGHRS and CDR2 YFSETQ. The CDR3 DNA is TGCGCCAGCAGCTTGGCTGCGGGGGTTACCTACGAGCAGTACTTC. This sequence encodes CASSLAAGVTYEQYF.

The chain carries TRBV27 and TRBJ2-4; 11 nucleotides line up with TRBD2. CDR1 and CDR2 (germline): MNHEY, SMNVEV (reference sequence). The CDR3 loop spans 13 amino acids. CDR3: CTAGASGRNIQYF. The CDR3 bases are TGTACGGCGGGGGCTAGCGGGAGGAACATTCAGTACTTC.

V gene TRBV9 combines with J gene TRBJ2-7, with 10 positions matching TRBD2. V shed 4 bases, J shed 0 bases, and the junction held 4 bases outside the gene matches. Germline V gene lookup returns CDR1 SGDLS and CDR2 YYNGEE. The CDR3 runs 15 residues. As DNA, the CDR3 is TGTGCCAGCAGCATGGGACTAGCGACCTCCTACGAGCAGTACTTC. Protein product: CASSMGLATSYEQYF. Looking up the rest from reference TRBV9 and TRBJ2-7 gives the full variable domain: DSGVTQTPKHLITATGQRVTLRCSPRSGDLSVYWYQQSLDQGLQFLIQYYNGEERAKGNILERFSAQQFPDLHSELNLSSLELGDSALYFCASSMGLATSYEQYFGPGTRLTVT.

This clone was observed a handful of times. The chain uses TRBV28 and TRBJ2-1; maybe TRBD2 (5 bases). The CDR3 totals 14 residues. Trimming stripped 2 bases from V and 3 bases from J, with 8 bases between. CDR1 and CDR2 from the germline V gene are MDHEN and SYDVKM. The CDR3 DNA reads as TGTGCCAGCAGTTTAACCGGACTCTACAATGAGCAGTTCTTC. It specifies CASSLTGLYNEQFF.

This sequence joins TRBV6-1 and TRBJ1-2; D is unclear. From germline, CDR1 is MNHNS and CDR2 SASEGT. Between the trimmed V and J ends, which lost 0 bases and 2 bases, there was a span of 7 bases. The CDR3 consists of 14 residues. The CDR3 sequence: CASSEAGTNYGYTF. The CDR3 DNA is TGTGCCAGCAGTGAAGCGGGCACGAACTATGGCTACACCTTC.

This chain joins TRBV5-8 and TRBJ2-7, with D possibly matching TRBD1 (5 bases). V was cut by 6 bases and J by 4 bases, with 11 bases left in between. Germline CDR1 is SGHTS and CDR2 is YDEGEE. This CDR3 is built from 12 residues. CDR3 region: CASTRTLYEQYF. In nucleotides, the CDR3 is TGTGCCAGCACCAGGACACTTTACGAGCAGTACTTC.

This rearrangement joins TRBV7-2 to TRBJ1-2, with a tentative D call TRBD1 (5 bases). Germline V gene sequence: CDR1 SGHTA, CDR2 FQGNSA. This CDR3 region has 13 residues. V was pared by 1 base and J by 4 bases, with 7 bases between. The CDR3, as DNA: TGTGCCAGCAGCTTAGGACAGTTCTATGGCTACACCTTC. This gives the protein CASSLGQFYGYTF.

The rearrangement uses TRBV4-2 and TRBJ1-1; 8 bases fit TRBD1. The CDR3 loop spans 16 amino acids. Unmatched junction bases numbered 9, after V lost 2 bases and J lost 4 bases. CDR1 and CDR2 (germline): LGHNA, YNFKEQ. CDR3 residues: CASSQSAGGAGTEAFF. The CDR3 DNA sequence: TGTGCCAGCAGCCAATCAGCAGGGGGCGCGGGCACTGAAGCTTTCTTT.

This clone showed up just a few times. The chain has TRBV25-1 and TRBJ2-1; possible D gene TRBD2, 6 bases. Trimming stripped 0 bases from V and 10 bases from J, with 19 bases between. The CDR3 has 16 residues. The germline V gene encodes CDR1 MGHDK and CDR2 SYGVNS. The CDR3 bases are TGTGCCAGCAGTGAATATAATGCTTTACTAGCAAAAGAGCAGTTCTTC. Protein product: CASSEYNALLAKEQFF.

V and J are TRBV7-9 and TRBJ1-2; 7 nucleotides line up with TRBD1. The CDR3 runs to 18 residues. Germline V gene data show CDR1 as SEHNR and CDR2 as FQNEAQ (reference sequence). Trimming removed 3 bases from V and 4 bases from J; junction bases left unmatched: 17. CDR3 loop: CASSFRGPGAGTLYGYTF. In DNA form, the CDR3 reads TGTGCCAGCAGCTTTAGGGGGCCAGGCGCAGGGACACTCTATGGCTACACCTTC.

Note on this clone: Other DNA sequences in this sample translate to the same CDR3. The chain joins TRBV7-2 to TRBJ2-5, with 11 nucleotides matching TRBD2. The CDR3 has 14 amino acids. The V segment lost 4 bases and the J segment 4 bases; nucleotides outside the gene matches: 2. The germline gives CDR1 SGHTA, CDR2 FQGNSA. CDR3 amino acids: CASSSGLAGETQYF. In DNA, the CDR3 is TGTGCCAGCAGCTCCGGACTAGCGGGAGAGACCCAGTACTTC.

CDR3 nucleotide sequence: TGTGCCATCAGTGAGTCTGGGGCTAGCGGGGTCAACGGGGAGCTGTTTTTT. Translation gives CAISESGASGVNGELFF. The chain joins TRBV10-3 to TRBJ2-2; TRBD2 aligns across 9 bases. Losses at the gene ends were 0 bases for V and 7 bases for J; bases not matched to a gene: 9. The CDR3 runs 17 residues. Germline CDR1 is ENHRY and CDR2 is SYGVKD.

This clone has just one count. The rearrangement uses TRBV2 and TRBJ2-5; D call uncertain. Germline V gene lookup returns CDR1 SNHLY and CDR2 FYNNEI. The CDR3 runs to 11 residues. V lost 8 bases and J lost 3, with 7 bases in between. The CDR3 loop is CASLREETQYF. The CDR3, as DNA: TGTGCCAGCCTTCGGGAAGAGACCCAGTACTTC.

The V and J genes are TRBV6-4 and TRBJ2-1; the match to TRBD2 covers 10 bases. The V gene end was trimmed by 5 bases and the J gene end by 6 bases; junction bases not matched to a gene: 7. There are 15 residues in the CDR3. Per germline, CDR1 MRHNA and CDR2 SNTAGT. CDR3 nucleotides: TGTGCCAGCAGTTCCCTAGCGGGAGCATCCAATGAGCAGTTCTTC. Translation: CASSSLAGASNEQFF.

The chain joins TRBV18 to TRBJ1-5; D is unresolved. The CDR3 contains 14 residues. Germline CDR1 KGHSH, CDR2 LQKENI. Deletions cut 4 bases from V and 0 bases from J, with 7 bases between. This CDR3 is CASSLLDSNQPQHF. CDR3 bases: TGTGCCAGCTCACTACTAGATAGCAATCAGCCCCAGCATTTT.